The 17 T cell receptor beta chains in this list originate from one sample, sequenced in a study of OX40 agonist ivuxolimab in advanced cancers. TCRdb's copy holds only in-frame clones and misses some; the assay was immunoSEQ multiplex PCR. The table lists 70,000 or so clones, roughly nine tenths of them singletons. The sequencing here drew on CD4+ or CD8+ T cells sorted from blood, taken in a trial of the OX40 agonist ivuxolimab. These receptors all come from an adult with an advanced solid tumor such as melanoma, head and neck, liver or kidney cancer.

This CDR3 reads CASSSRGGLNTEAFF. The CDR3 DNA follows: TGTGCCAGCAGCTCCCGAGGTGGACTGAACACTGAAGCTTTCTTT. The J gene is TRBJ1-1, the V gene TRBV7-2, with D unclear. The CDR3 sequence is 15 residues long. Trimming shortened V by 4 bases and J by 0 bases, and 12 bases separated the two germline ends. Germline V CDR1 and CDR2: SGHTA, FQGNSA. Based on the CDR3 plus reference TRBV7-2 and TRBJ1-1, the full variable domain is GAGVSQSPSNKVTEKGKDVELRCDPISGHTALYWYRQSLGQGLEFLIYFQGNSAPDKSGLPSDRFSAERTGGSVSTLTIQRTQQEDSAVYLCASSSRGGLNTEAFFGQGTRLTVV.

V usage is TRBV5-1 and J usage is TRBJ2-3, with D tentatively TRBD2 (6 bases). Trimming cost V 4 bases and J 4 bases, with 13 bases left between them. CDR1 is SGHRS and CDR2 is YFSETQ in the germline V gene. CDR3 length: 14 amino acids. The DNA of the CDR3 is TGCGCCAGCAGCCAGGGACTGCCGGCAGATACGCAGTATTTT. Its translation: CASSQGLPADTQYF.

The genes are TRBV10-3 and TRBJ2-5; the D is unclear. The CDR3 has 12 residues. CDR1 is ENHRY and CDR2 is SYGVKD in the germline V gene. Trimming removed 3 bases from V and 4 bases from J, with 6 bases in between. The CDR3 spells CAISEVLETQYF. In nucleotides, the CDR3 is TGTGCCATCAGTGAAGTTTTAGAGACCCAGTACTTC.

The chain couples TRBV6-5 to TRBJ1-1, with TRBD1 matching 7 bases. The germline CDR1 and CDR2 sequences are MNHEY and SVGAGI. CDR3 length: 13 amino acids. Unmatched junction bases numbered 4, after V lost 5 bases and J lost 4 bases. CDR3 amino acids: CASSRGGRTEAFF. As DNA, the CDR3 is TGTGCCAGCAGTAGAGGGGGCCGCACTGAAGCTTTCTTT.

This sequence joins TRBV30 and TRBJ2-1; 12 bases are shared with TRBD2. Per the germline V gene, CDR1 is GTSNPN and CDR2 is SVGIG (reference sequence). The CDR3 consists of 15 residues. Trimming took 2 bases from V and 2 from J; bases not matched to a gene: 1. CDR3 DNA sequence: TGTGCCTGGAGTAGACTAGCGGGGGCCTACAATGAGCAGTTCTTC. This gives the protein CAWSRLAGAYNEQFF.

CDR3 nucleotides: TGTGCCAGCAGCCCCAGGGACAGCGGGGGCTACACCTTC. Protein: CASSPRDSGGYTF. The V call is TRBV7-2, the J call TRBJ1-2; 7 bases match TRBD1. Per the germline V gene, CDR1 is SGHTA and CDR2 is FQGNSA. Germline trimming cut 5 bases from V and 8 bases from J; bases unmatched to any gene: 8. CDR3 length equals 13 residues.

Written as DNA, the CDR3 is TGTGCCAGCAGTGAAGAGAAGAACACTGAAGCTTTCTTT. Translated: CASSEEKNTEAFF. The gene calls are TRBV2 and TRBJ1-1; D remains unclear. The CDR3 runs to 13 residues. Trimming left V 1 base short and J 1 base short, with 4 bases between. Germline CDR1 and CDR2: SNHLY and FYNNEI. The full variable domain, completed using reference TRBV2 and TRBJ1-1, is EPEVTQTPSHQVTQMGQEVILRCVPISNHLYFYWYRQILGQKVEFLVSFYNNEISEKSEIFDDQFSVERPDGSNFTLKIRSTKLEDSAMYFCASSEEKNTEAFFGQGTRLTVV.

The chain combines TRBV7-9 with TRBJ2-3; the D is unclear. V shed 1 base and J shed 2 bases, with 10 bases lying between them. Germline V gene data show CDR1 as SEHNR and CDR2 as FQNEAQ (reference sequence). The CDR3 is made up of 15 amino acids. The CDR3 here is CASSLVTVSTDTQYF. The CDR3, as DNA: TGTGCCAGCAGCTTAGTAACTGTCTCCACAGATACGCAGTATTTT.

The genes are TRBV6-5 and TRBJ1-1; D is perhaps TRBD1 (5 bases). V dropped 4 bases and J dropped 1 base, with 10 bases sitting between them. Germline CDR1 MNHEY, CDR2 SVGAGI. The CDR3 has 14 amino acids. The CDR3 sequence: CASSSPGRNTEAFF. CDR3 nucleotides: TGTGCCAGCAGTTCGCCGGGGCGGAACACTGAAGCTTTCTTT.

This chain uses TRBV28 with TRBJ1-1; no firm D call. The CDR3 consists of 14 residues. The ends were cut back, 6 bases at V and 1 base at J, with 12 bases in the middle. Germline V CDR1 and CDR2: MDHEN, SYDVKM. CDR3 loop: CASSRGHTNTEAFF. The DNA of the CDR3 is TGTGCCAGCAGCCGCGGGCATACGAACACTGAAGCTTTCTTT.

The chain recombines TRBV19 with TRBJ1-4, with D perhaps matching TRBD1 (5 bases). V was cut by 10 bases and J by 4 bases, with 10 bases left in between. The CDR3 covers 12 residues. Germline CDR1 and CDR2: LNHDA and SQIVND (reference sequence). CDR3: CATKGLNEKLFF. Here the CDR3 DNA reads TGTGCCACCAAGGGACTTAATGAAAAACTGTTTTTT.

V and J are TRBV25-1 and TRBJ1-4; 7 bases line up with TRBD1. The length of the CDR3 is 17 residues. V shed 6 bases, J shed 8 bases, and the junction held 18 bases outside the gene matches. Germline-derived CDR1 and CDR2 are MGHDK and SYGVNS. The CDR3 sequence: CASSSRERGRLDEKLFF. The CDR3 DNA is TGTGCCAGCAGCTCCCGGGAGAGGGGGCGCTTGGACGAAAAACTGTTTTTT.

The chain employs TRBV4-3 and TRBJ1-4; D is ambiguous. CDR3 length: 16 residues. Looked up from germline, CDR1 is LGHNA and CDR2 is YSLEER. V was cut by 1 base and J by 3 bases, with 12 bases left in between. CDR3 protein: CASSQGSSWANEKLFF. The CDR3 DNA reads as TGCGCCAGCAGCCAAGGCTCTTCCTGGGCTAATGAAAAACTGTTTTTT.

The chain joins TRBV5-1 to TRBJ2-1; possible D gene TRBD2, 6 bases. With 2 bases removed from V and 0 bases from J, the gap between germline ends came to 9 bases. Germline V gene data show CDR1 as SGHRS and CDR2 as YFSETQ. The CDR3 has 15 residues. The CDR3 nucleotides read TGCGCCAGCAGCTTTACCGGGAGCTCCTACAATGAGCAGTTCTTC. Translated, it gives CASSFTGSSYNEQFF.

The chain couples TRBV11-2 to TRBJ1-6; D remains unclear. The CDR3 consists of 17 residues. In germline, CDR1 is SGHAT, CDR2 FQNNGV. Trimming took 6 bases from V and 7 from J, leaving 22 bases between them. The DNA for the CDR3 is TGTGCCAGCAGTTTGGGGTGGGGTTTCACGGCGAATTCACCCCTCCACTTT. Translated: CASSLGWGFTANSPLHF.

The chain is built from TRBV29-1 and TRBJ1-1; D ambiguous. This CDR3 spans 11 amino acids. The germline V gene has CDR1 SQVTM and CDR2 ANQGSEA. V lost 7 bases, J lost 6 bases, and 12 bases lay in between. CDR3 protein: CSAGEGAEAFF. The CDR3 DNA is TGCAGCGCTGGGGAGGGAGCTGAAGCTTTCTTT.

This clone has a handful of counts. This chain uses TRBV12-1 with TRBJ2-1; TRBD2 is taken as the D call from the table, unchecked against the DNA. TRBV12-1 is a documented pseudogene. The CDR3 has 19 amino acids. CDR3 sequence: CASSFQTSGKTDGHNEQFF. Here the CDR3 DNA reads TGTGCCAGCAGCTTCCAGACTAGCGGGAAAACGGATGGCCACAATGAGCAGTTCTTC.